This paragraph reports one T cell receptor beta chain. Antigen: not known. In the PCR, 60 Vbeta and 13 Jbeta primers were used. Only in-frame clones appear in the TCRdb table, and some are missing; sequencing was by immunoSEQ multiplex PCR. Here the sample spans about 98,000 clones, roughly three quarters being singletons. These data come from a study of cytomegalovirus exposure and HLA in healthy donors. Whole-study findings and limits: Most subjects had HLA-A and HLA-B alleles reportedly predicted accurately by TCR beta sequences.

The TCR originated in a male donor in good health and CMV-seropositive. Sequenced input: PBMCs.

The CDR3 DNA is TGCGCCAGCAGCCTACCCGGGACAGCTGGCACCGGGGAGCTGTTTTTT. This gives the protein CASSLPGTAGTGELFF. The chain recombines TRBV5-1 with TRBJ2-2; the match to TRBD1 covers 7 bases. CDR3 size: 16 residues. J lost 4 bases, V lost 4 bases, and 10 bases had no gene match. CDR1 and CDR2 (germline): SGHRS, YFSETQ.